The entry below gives a single T cell receptor beta chain sequence along with its context. Other nucleotide sequences from this sample produce the same CDR3. The data were taken from a study of cytomegalovirus exposure and HLA in healthy donors. The trim removed 4 bases at V and 4 bases at J, leaving 8 bases unmatched. This CDR3 has 15 amino acids. Germline V gene data show CDR1 as MDHEN and CDR2 as SYDVKM. The primer mix had 60 Vbeta and 13 Jbeta primers. TCRdb keeps only in-frame clones here, not all; method: immunoSEQ multiplex PCR. The table has fewer than 150,000 clones, 80% seen once; the top ten hold about 5%.

This chain links TRBV28 with TRBJ2-7, with TRBD1 identical over 9 bases. This clonotype was sampled from a male donor in good health and CMV-seronegative. Source material: PBMCs. The CDR3 DNA is TGTGCCAGCAGTTCCCCGGGACAGGGAAGATACGAGCAGTACTTC. This translates into CASSSPGQGRYEQYF. Complete variable domain (other parts from reference TRBV28 and TRBJ2-7): DVKVTQSSRYLVKRTGEKVFLECVQDMDHENMFWYRQDPGLGLRLIYFSYDVKMKEKGDIPEGYSVSREKKERFSLILESASTNQTSMYLCASSSPGQGRYEQYFGPGTRLTVT.